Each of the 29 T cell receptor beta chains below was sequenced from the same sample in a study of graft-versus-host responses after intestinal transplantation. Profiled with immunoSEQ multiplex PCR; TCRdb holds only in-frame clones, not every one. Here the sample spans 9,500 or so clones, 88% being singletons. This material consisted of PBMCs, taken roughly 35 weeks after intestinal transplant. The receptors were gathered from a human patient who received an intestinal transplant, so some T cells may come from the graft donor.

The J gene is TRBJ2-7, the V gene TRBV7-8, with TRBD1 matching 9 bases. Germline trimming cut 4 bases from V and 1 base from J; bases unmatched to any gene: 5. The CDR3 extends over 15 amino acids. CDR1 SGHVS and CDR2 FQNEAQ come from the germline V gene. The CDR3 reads CASSSGTGPSYEQYF. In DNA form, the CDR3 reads TGTGCCAGCAGCTCTGGGACAGGGCCGTCCTACGAGCAGTACTTC.

The CDR3 is CASSSGTTIRETQYF. DNA of the CDR3: TGTGCCAGCAGCTCCGGGACCACCATAAGAGAGACCCAGTACTTC. The rearrangement joins TRBV5-4 to TRBJ2-5, with D perhaps matching TRBD1 or TRBD2 (5 bases each). Germline V gene data show CDR1 as SGHNT and CDR2 as YYREEE (reference sequence). The V gene lost 3 bases and the J gene lost 4 bases, with 16 bases spanning the gap. The CDR3 extends over 15 amino acids.

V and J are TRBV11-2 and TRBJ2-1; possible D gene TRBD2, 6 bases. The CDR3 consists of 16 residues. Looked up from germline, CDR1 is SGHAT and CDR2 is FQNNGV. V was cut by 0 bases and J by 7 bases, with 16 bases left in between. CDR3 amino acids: CASSLEVSLAINEQFF. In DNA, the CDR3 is TGTGCCAGCAGCTTAGAAGTTAGTCTAGCGATTAATGAGCAGTTCTTC.

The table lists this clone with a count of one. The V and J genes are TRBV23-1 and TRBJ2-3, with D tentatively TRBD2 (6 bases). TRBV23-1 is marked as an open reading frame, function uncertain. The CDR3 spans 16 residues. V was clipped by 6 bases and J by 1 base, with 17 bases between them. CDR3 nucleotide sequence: TGCGCCAGCAGCGCCCCTCTAAAGCGGGGCACAGATACGCAGTATTTT. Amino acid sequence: CASSAPLKRGTDTQYF.

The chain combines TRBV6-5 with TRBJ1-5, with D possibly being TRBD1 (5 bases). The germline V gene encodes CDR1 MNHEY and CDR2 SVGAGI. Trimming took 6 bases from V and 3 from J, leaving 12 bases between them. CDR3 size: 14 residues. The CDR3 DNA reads TGTGCCAGCAGCCCCCCCGGGGCCAATCAGCCCCAGCATTTT. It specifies CASSPPGANQPQHF.

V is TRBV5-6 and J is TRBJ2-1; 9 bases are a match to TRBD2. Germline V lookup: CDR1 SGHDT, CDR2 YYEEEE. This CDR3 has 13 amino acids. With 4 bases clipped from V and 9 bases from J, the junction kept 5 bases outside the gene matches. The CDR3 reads CASSGGLASEQFF. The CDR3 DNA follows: TGTGCCAGCAGCGGGGGACTAGCCAGTGAGCAGTTCTTC.

The CDR3 is CASSYTRVGEQYF. The CDR3 DNA reads TGTGCCAGCAGTTACACCAGGGTCGGCGAGCAGTACTTC. The chain recombines TRBV6-9 with TRBJ2-7, with D perhaps TRBD1 (5 bases). Deletions cut 3 bases from V and 6 bases from J, with 12 bases between. The CDR3 runs to 13 residues. CDR1 is MNHGY, CDR2 SVAAGI, per germline.

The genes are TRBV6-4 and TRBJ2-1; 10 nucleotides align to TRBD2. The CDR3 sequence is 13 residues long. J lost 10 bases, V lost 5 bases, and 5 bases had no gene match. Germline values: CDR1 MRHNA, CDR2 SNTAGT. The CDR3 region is CASSQREGLEQFF. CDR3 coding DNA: TGTGCCAGCAGTCAGCGGGAGGGCCTCGAGCAGTTCTTC.

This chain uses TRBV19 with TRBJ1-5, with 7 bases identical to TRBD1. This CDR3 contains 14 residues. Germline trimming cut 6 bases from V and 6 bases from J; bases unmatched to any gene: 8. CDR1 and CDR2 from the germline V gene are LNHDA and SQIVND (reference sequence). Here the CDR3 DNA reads TGTGCCAGTAGCCGACAGGGCTCGAGTCAGCCCCAGCATTTT. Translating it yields CASSRQGSSQPQHF.

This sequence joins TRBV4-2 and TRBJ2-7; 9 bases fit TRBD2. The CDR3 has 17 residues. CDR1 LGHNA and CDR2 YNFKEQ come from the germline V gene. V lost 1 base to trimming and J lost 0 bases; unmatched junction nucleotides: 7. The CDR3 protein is CASSQGGSGRPSYEQYF. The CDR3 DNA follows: TGTGCCAGCAGCCAAGGCGGTAGCGGGAGACCCTCCTACGAGCAGTACTTC.

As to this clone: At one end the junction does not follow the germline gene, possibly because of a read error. DNA for the CDR3: TGCGCCAGCAGTGCCTTTAGCGACAGGGAATGGAATCAGCCCCGGCATTTT. This sequence encodes CASSAFSDREWNQPRHF. The chain uses TRBV10-1 and TRBJ1-5, with TRBD1 matching 7 bases. CDR1 is WNHNN, CDR2 SYGVQD, per germline (reference sequence). CDR3 length: 17 residues.

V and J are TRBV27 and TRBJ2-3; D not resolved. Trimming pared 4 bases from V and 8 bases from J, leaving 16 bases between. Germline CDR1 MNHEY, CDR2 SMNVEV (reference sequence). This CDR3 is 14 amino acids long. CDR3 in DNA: TGTGCCAGCAGTTGGTCCACGAACAGTGGTACGCAGTATTTT. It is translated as CASSWSTNSGTQYF.

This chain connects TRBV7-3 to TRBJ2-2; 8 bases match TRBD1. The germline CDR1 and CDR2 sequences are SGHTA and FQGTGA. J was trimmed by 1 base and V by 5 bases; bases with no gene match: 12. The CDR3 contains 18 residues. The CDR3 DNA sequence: TGTGCCAGCAGCGCAAGACGGACAGGGTACGGGAACACCGGGGAGCTGTTTTTT. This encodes CASSARRTGYGNTGELFF.

The CDR3 spells CASSPSLRGSNQPQHF. The CDR3 DNA reads TGTGCCAGCAGTCCCTCGCTCCGAGGGAGCAATCAGCCCCAGCATTTT. The chain employs TRBV28 and TRBJ1-5; D gene unclear. Germline V gene data show CDR1 as MDHEN and CDR2 as SYDVKM. This CDR3 has 16 amino acids. Trimming pared 5 bases from V and 1 base from J, leaving 15 bases between.

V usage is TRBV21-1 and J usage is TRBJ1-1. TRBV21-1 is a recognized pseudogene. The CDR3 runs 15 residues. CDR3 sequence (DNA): TGTGCCAGCAGCAAAAGGACGTACATGAACACTGAAGCTTTCTTT. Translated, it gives CASSKRTYMNTEAFF.

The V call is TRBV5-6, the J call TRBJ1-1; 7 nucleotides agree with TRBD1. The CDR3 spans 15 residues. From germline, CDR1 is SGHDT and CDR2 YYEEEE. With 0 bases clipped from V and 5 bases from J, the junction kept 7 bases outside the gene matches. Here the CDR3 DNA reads TGTGCCAGCAGCTTGGGTGGCAGGGGGGAGACTGAAGCTTTCTTT. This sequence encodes CASSLGGRGETEAFF.

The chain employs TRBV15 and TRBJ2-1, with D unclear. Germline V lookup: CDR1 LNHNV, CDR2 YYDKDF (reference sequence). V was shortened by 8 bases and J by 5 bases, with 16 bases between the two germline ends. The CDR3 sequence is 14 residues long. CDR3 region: CATGPAIGHNEQFF. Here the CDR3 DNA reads TGTGCCACCGGACCCGCAATAGGCCACAATGAGCAGTTCTTC. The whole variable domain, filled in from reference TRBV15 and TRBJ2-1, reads DAMVIQNPRYQVTQFGKPVTLSCSQTLNHNVMYWYQQKSSQAPKLLFHYYDKDFNNEADTPDNFQSRRPNTSFCFLDIRSPGLGDTAMYLCATGPAIGHNEQFFGPGTRLTVL.

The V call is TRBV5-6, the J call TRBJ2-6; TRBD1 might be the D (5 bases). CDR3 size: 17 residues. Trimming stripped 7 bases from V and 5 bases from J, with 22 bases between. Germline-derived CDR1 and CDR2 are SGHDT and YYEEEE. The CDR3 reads CASGACNSQSRANVLTF. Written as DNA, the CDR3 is TGTGCCAGCGGGGCATGCAATAGTCAAAGTCGGGCCAACGTCCTGACTTTC.

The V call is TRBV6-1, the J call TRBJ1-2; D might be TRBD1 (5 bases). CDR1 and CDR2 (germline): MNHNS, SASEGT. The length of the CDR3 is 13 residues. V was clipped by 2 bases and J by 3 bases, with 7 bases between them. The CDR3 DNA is TGTGCCAGCAGTGAAAGGGGCGACTATGGCTACACCTTC. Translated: CASSERGDYGYTF.

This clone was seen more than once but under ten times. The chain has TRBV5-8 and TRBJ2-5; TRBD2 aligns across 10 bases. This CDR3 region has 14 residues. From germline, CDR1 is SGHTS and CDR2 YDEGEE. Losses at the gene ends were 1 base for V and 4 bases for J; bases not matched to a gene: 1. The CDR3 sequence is CASSLRLAGETQYF. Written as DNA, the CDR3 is TGTGCCAGCAGCTTGAGACTAGCGGGAGAGACCCAGTACTTC.

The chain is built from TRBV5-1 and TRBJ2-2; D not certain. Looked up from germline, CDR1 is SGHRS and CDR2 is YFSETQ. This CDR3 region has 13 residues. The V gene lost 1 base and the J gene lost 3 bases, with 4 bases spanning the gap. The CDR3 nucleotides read TGCGCCAGCAGCTTGCAACACACCGGGGAGCTGTTTTTT. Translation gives CASSLQHTGELFF.

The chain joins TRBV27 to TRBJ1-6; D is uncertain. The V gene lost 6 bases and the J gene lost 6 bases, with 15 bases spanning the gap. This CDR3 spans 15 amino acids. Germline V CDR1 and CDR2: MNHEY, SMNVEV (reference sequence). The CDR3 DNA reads TGTGCCAGCAGCCCGAGTTGGACCCTTAATTCACCCCTCCACTTT. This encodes CASSPSWTLNSPLHF.

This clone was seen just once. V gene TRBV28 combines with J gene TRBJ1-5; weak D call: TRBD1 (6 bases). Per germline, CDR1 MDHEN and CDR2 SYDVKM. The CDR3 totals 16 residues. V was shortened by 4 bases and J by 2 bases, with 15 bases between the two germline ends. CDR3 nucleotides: TGTGCCAGCAGTTCAGCGGGGGGGGCTCGCAATCAGCCCCAGCATTTT. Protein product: CASSSAGGARNQPQHF.

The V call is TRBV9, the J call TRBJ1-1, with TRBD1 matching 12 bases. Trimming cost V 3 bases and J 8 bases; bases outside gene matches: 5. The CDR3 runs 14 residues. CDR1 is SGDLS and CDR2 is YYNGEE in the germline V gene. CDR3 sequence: CASSASGTGGEAFF. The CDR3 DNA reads TGTGCCAGCAGCGCCTCCGGGACAGGGGGCGAAGCTTTCTTT. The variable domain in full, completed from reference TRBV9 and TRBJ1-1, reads DSGVTQTPKHLITATGQRVTLRCSPRSGDLSVYWYQQSLDQGLQFLIQYYNGEERAKGNILERFSAQQFPDLHSELNLSSLELGDSALYFCASSASGTGGEAFFGQGTRLTVV.

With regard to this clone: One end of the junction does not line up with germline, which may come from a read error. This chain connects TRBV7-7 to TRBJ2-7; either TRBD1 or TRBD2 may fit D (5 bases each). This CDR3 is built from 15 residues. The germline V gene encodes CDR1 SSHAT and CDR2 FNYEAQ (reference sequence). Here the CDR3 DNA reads TGTGCTAGCAGCCCTTACGAGGGGCCCTCCTACGAGCAGTACTTC. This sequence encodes CASSPYEGPSYEQYF.

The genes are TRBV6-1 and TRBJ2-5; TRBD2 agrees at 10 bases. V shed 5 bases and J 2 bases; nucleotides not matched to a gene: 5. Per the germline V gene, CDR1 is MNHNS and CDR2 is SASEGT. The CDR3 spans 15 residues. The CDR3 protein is CASSNLAGEQETQYF. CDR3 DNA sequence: TGTGCCAGCAGTAATCTAGCGGGAGAGCAAGAGACCCAGTACTTC.

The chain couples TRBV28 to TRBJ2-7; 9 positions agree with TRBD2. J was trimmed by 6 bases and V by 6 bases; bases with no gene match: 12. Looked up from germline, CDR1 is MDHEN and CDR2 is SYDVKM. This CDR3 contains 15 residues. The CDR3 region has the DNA TGTGCCAGCAGCCTGACTAGCGGATTACTACGCGAGCAGTACTTC. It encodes CASSLTSGLLREQYF.

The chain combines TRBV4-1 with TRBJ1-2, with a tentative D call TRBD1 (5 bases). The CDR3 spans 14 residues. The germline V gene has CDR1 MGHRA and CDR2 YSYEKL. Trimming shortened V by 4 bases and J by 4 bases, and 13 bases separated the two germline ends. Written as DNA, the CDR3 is TGCGCCAGCAGCCCTACAACAGGCCTCTATGGCTACACCTTC. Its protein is CASSPTTGLYGYTF.

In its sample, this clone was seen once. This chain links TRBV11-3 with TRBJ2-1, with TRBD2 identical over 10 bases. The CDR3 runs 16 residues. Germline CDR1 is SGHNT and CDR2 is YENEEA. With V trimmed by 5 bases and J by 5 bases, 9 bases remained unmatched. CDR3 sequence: CASSPRTSGFNNEQFF. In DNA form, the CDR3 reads TGTGCCAGCAGCCCCCGGACTAGCGGATTTAACAATGAGCAGTTCTTC.